This T cell receptor beta chain was sequenced during a study of STAT5B mutations in CD4+ large granular lymphocyte leukemia. The CDR3 covers 13 residues. From germline, CDR1 is SGHAT and CDR2 FQNNGV. Trimming removed 2 bases from V and 2 bases from J, with 6 bases in between. Here immunoSEQ multiplex PCR was the method, and the copy in TCRdb shows in-frame clones only, minus some. Among around 30,000 clones listed, approximately 86% were seen once. Overall study findings and caveats: 8/27 top patient clones versus 2/35 control clones were TRBV06-family.

This clone has only one observation. The antigen remains undetermined. The TCR was taken from a human donor in good health. The chain couples TRBV11-2 to TRBJ1-1, with D unclear. The sample consisted of CD4+ T cells from blood buffy coats. In DNA, the CDR3 is TGTGCCAGCAGCTTACAGGTTAACACTGAAGCTTTCTTT. Protein sequence: CASSLQVNTEAFF.